This T cell receptor (beta chain) was identified in a study of blood T cell repertoires in COVID-19. Across the whole study: Whether acute or convalescent, the COVID-19 samples came from the United States, Italy and Spain. T cells, B-cell-depleted T cells, or PBMCs provided the cDNA or gDNA that served as material.

TCRdb's table, derived via immunoSEQ multiplex PCR, lists solely in-frame clones and lacks some. Here the sample spans fewer than 300,000 clones, about 83% being singletons. V lost 1 base, J lost 3 bases, and 6 bases stayed unmatched. Germline CDR1 and CDR2: SGHTA and FQGNSA. This CDR3 has 15 amino acids. This chain joins TRBV7-2 and TRBJ2-7, with 7 nucleotides matching TRBD1. This clonotype was obtained from a woman between 45 and 60 years old who had recovered from COVID-19. The sample comprised peripheral blood. Here the CDR3 reads CASSLVATGNYEQYF. CDR3 bases: TGTGCCAGCAGCTTAGTGGCGACAGGGAACTACGAGCAGTACTTC.